These 8 T cell receptor beta chains share one sample of origin, sequenced in a study of blood T cell repertoires in COVID-19. The repertoire was sequenced with immunoSEQ multiplex PCR; TCRdb's copy has only in-frame clones and lacks some. The table records 150,000 to 200,000 clones, about 80% of them present only once. The sample taken for sequencing was PBMCs or T cells enriched from blood (not recorded which). These receptors were taken from a woman in her sixties or seventies who had recovered from COVID-19.

V is TRBV11-2 and J is TRBJ1-4; D possibly corresponds to TRBD1 (6 bases). Trimming took 5 bases from V and 3 from J, leaving 13 bases between them. CDR1 is SGHAT, CDR2 FQNNGV, per germline. The CDR3 length is 15 residues. The DNA of the CDR3 is TGTGCCAGCAGCCCGCCGGGGGGCTCTAATGAAAAACTGTTTTTT. It specifies CASSPPGGSNEKLFF.

This chain joins TRBV6-5 and TRBJ2-2; 12 nucleotides match TRBD2. V was pared by 2 bases and J by 5 bases, with 0 bases of the junction left unmatched. Germline V lookup: CDR1 MNHEY, CDR2 SVGAGI. This CDR3 comprises 15 residues. In DNA, the CDR3 is TGTGCCAGCAGTTACGGACTAGCGGGGACCGGGGAGCTGTTTTTT. Protein product: CASSYGLAGTGELFF.

The chain links TRBV5-4 to TRBJ2-5; a possible D gene is TRBD2 (5 bases). Trimming cost V 5 bases and J 7 bases, with 24 bases left between them. The germline V gene has CDR1 SGHNT and CDR2 YYREEE (reference sequence). The CDR3 totals 16 residues. The chain's CDR3 is CASRLGSGLGSGTQYF. CDR3 nucleotide sequence: TGTGCCAGCAGGCTGGGATCCGGACTGGGATCGGGGACCCAGTACTTC.

CDR3 in amino acids: CASSQTGGNTEAFF. The CDR3, as DNA: TGTGCCAGCAGCCAGACAGGGGGTAACACTGAAGCTTTCTTT. The J gene is TRBJ1-1, the V gene TRBV3-1 (or the pseudogene TRBV3-2); the match to TRBD1 covers 9 bases. Germline-derived CDR1 and CDR2 are LGHDT and YNNKEL (reference sequence). CDR3 size: 14 residues. J was trimmed by 2 bases and V by 3 bases; bases with no gene match: 1.

V is TRBV4-1 and J is TRBJ1-2; maybe TRBD1 (5 bases). The germline V gene has CDR1 MGHRA and CDR2 YSYEKL. The CDR3 spans 14 residues. V was pared by 3 bases and J by 8 bases, with 16 bases between. The DNA for the CDR3 is TGCGCCAGCAGCCAGGGGGGGGTAACGTCAGGCTACACCTTC. Encoded protein: CASSQGGVTSGYTF.

This clone has more than one count but fewer than ten. The J gene is TRBJ1-2, the V gene TRBV6-6, with 10 positions matching TRBD1. With V trimmed by 7 bases and J by 4 bases, 3 bases remained unmatched. Germline lookup yields CDR1 MNHNY and CDR2 SVGAGI (reference sequence). There are 13 residues in the CDR3. The CDR3 is CASKDRGPYGYTF. The CDR3 DNA reads as TGTGCCAGCAAAGACAGGGGGCCCTATGGCTACACCTTC.

The chain links TRBV5-4 to TRBJ1-2, with D possibly matching TRBD1 (5 bases). This CDR3 region has 13 residues. V gave up 5 bases and J gave up 2 bases, with 10 bases separating them. Germline CDR1 SGHNT, CDR2 YYREEE (reference sequence). Here the CDR3 reads CASSTTDNYGYTF. In DNA, the CDR3 is TGTGCCAGCAGTACGACAGACAACTATGGCTACACCTTC.

This chain joins TRBV13 and TRBJ2-3; D may be TRBD2 (5 bases). With 3 bases removed from V and 6 bases from J, the gap between germline ends came to 19 bases. The CDR3 totals 16 residues. Germline CDR1 and CDR2: PRHDT and FYEKMQ (reference sequence). The DNA for the CDR3 is TGTGCCAGCAGCTTCGTCCCGTCGGGAAATTCGGATACGCAGTATTTT. This encodes CASSFVPSGNSDTQYF.